This TCR beta chain emerged from a study of blood T cell repertoires in COVID-19. Overall study: The study drew acute and convalescent COVID-19 samples from the United States, Italy and Spain. PBMCs, B-cell-depleted T cells, or T cells provided the cDNA or gDNA that made up the material.

In the original analysis: The assay estimated nucleated cells by amplifying reference gene primers. Method: immunoSEQ multiplex PCR; TCRdb's copy keeps in-frame clones and lacks some. Clone size and V and J calls were adopted from that table, with D and trimming inferred from the DNA. This sample has some 370,000 clones, with 85% to 90% found just once. This clonotype was sampled from a man aged 18 to 35 with active or convalescent COVID-19. The specimen sequenced was peripheral blood.

CDR3 in amino acids: CASNPGTYVNTEAFF. In DNA, the CDR3 is TGTGCCAGCAACCCGGGGACATATGTGAACACTGAAGCTTTCTTT. This sequence joins TRBV28 and TRBJ1-1, with D possibly being TRBD1 (6 bases). The germline V gene encodes CDR1 MDHEN and CDR2 SYDVKM. This CDR3 is built from 15 residues. Trimming pared 7 bases from V and 0 bases from J, leaving 15 bases between.